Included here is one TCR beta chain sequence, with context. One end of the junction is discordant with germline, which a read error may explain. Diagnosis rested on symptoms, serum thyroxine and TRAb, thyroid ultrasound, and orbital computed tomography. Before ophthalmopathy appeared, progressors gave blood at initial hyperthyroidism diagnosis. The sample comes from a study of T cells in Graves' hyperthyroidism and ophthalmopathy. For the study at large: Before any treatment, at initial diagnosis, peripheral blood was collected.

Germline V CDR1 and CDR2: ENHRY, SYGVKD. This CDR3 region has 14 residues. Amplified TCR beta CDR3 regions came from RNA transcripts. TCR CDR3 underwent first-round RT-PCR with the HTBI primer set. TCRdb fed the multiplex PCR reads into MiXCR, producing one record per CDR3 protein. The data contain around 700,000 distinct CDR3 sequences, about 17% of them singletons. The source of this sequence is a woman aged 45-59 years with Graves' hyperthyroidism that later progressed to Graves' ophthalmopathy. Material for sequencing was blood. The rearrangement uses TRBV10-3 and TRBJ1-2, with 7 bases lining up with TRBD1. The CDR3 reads CAISGATGQIGFTF. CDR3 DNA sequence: TGTGCCATCAGTGGGGCGACAGGGCAAATTGGCTTCACCTTC.